The 24 T cell receptor beta chains below come from one sample, sequenced in a study of T cells in Graves' hyperthyroidism and ophthalmopathy. What was amplified from RNA transcripts were TCR beta CDR3 regions. Initially, a first-round RT-PCR of the TCR CDR3 employed the HTBI primer set. From the multiplex PCR reads, TCRdb called clonotypes with MiXCR, one entry per CDR3 protein. The profile shows approximately 870,000 distinct CDR3 sequences, over 35% of them singletons. The specimen sequenced was blood. The receptors here all came from a man in his late teens or twenties with Graves' hyperthyroidism.

A word on this clonotype: Its ends do not fully match the called genes, so a read error is possible. The chain has TRBV7-2 and TRBJ1-1; D perhaps matches TRBD1 (5 bases). This CDR3 is built from 13 residues. Germline V gene data show CDR1 as SGHTA and CDR2 as FQGNSA. CDR3 loop: CASSQTTRVEAFF. CDR3 DNA sequence: TGCGCCAGCAGCCAAACGACCAGGGTTGAAGCTTTCTTT.

The chain carries TRBV28 and TRBJ1-6; D possibly corresponds to TRBD1 (6 bases). Trimming removed 8 bases at V and 5 bases at J, with 13 bases between. Germline loops: CDR1 MDHEN, CDR2 SYDVKM. This CDR3 region has 14 residues. The CDR3 loop reads CASRWGQNNSPLHF. DNA for the CDR3: TGTGCCAGCCGGTGGGGGCAGAATAATTCACCCCTCCACTTT. The full variable domain, completed using reference TRBV28 and TRBJ1-6, is DVKVTQSSRYLVKRTGEKVFLECVQDMDHENMFWYRQDPGLGLRLIYFSYDVKMKEKGDIPEGYSVSREKKERFSLILESASTNQTSMYLCASRWGQNNSPLHFGNGTRLTVT.

This clonotype was found many times. The CDR3 protein is CASRQGEGEQYF. The CDR3, as DNA: TGTGCCTCCAGGCAGGGGGAGGGCGAGCAGTACTTC. The rearrangement joins TRBV10-3 to TRBJ2-7; either TRBD1 or TRBD2 may fit D (7 bases each). V dropped 11 bases and J dropped 6 bases, with 17 bases sitting between them. Germline values: CDR1 ENHRY, CDR2 SYGVKD. The CDR3 runs 12 residues.

The J gene is TRBJ1-5, the V gene TRBV15, with 12 bases aligning to TRBD1. CDR1 and CDR2 (germline): LNHNV, YYDKDF (reference sequence). This CDR3 comprises 15 residues. The ends lost 3 bases at V and 5 bases at J; junction bases unmatched: 2. The CDR3 loop is CATSRGQGAYQPQHF. CDR3 sequence (DNA): TGTGCCACCAGCAGGGGACAGGGGGCGTATCAGCCCCAGCATTTT.

This clonotype was seen only a few times. The chain has TRBV7-8 and TRBJ2-5, with D hard to call. V lost 5 bases, J lost 6 bases, and 13 bases lay in between. This CDR3 has 13 residues. Germline V lookup: CDR1 SGHVS, CDR2 FQNEAQ. The CDR3 region has the DNA TGTGCCAGCAGCACGGGCCACCTGAAGACCCAGTACTTC. This codes for CASSTGHLKTQYF.

In this sample, this clonotype turned up many times. The chain links TRBV7-6 to TRBJ1-3, with 7 bases lining up with TRBD1. Germline trimming cut 0 bases from V and 4 bases from J; bases unmatched to any gene: 9. Germline V gene sequence: CDR1 SGHVS, CDR2 FNYEAQ. CDR3 length: 17 amino acids. As DNA, the CDR3 is TGTGCCAGCAGCTTAGCGGGAGGGGGCTCCCACGGAAACACCATATATTTT. This gives the protein CASSLAGGGSHGNTIYF.

The V gene is TRBV11-2, the J gene TRBJ2-5, with 11 nucleotides matching TRBD2. Trimming at V came to 5 bases and at J to 2 bases, leaving 13 bases not matched to a gene. CDR1 and CDR2 from the germline V gene are SGHAT and FQNNGV. This CDR3 comprises 18 residues. The CDR3 DNA sequence: TGTGCCAGCAGCCAGGGGCCCCTAGCGGGGGGTATTCAAGAGACCCAGTACTTC. The encoded protein is CASSQGPLAGGIQETQYF.

This clonotype was recorded many times. V is TRBV29-1 and J is TRBJ1-2, with D unclear. The CDR3 totals 11 residues. Looked up from germline, CDR1 is SQVTM and CDR2 is ANQGSEA. V was pared by 1 base and J by 6 bases, with 6 bases between. The CDR3 DNA sequence: TGCAGCGTTGAAGGCTTGGATGGCTACACCTTC. Translation: CSVEGLDGYTF.

This clonotype has only a few counts. This chain links TRBV6-5 with TRBJ1-1; D ambiguous. Trimming took off 0 bases at V and 8 bases at J, with 4 bases between the two ends. The CDR3 totals 11 residues. Per the germline V gene, CDR1 is MNHEY and CDR2 is SVGAGI. This CDR3 is CASSYSGEAFF. CDR3 DNA sequence: TGTGCCAGCAGTTACTCCGGGGAAGCTTTCTTT.

Comments on this clonotype: This could be a read error, since a much larger clone is one nucleotide away. Since the CDR3 does not end with the conserved phenylalanine or tryptophan, this likely comes from a read error. The chain combines TRBV9 with TRBJ2-7; D remains unclear. The ends were cut back, 1 base at V and 1 base at J, with 6 bases in the middle. The germline gives CDR1 SGDLS, CDR2 YYNGEE. There are 13 residues in the CDR3. The CDR3 protein is CASSVSPSYEQYL. The DNA of the CDR3 is TGTGCCAGCAGCGTAAGCCCATCCTACGAGCAGTACCTC.

The genes are TRBV3-1 and TRBJ2-7; no definite D call. Trimming shortened V by 4 bases and J by 5 bases, and 9 bases separated the two germline ends. Germline assignment: CDR1 LGHDT and CDR2 YNNKEL (reference sequence). The CDR3 totals 12 residues. The CDR3 coding sequence is TGTGCCAGCAGCCCCGTTGGGGACGAGCAGTACTTC. This gives the protein CASSPVGDEQYF.

This clonotype was seen more than once but under ten times. J is TRBJ2-7 and V is TRBV19; D unclear. Germline assignment: CDR1 LNHDA and CDR2 SQIVND (reference sequence). This CDR3 is built from 14 residues. Trimming took off 0 bases at V and 4 bases at J, with 10 bases between the two ends. The chain's CDR3 is CASSIELGRYEQYF. CDR3 DNA sequence: TGTGCCAGTAGTATAGAACTCGGGCGGTACGAGCAGTACTTC.

The chain recombines TRBV15 with TRBJ1-3; 7 positions match TRBD1. The CDR3 contains 14 residues. Germline V gene data show CDR1 as LNHNV and CDR2 as YYDKDF (reference sequence). The junction had 4 bases not matched to a gene; V was cut back by 2 bases and J by 6 bases. The CDR3, as DNA: TGTGCCACCAGCAGAAACAGGGGTGAAAACACCATATATTTT. Amino acids: CATSRNRGENTIYF.

There are a few counts of this clonotype. V usage is TRBV7-6 and J usage is TRBJ2-7, with a tentative D call TRBD1 (6 bases). The germline V and J ends were trimmed by 3 bases and 6 bases, with 18 bases remaining between them. From germline, CDR1 is SGHVS and CDR2 FNYEAQ. This CDR3 spans 15 amino acids. The CDR3 sequence: CASSFLSQGLGEQYF. CDR3 sequence (DNA): TGTGCCAGCAGCTTCCTGTCCCAGGGGCTGGGCGAGCAGTACTTC. Using reference TRBV7-6 and TRBJ2-7 for the parts outside the CDR3, the full variable domain is GAGVSQSPRYKVTKRGQDVALRCDPISGHVSLYWYRQALGQGPEFLTYFNYEAQQDKSGLPNDRFSAERPEGSISTLTIQRTEQRDSAMYRCASSFLSQGLGEQYFGPGTRLTVT.

As for this clonotype: At one of its ends the junction is not consistent with the germline gene, which may arise from a read error. The chain's CDR3 is CASSPSGGNVLTF. In DNA, the CDR3 is TGTGCCAGCAGCCCTTCCGGGGGCAACGTCCTGACTTTC. The chain links TRBV6-5 to TRBJ2-6, with D possibly matching TRBD2 (6 bases). Germline V gene sequence: CDR1 MNHEY, CDR2 SVGAGI. The CDR3 extends over 13 amino acids.

The chain combines TRBV12-3 or TRBV12-4 with TRBJ2-2, with 8 bases matching TRBD2. The CDR3 length is 16 residues. V lost 5 bases and J lost 3; bases outside the gene matches: 8. The CDR3 is CASSGRTSGYTGELFF. CDR3 nucleotides: TGTGCCAGCAGTGGTCGTACTAGCGGTTACACCGGGGAGCTGTTTTTT.

The V call is TRBV10-3, the J call TRBJ2-2; D is ambiguous. CDR3 length equals 14 residues. Germline CDR1 ENHRY, CDR2 SYGVKD. V shed 10 bases and J shed 3 bases, with 15 bases lying between them. The CDR3 region is CATRRPQDTGELFF. The CDR3 nucleotides are TGTGCCACCCGACGGCCACAAGACACCGGGGAGCTGTTTTTT.

This clonotype was seen many times. The rearrangement links TRBV2 to TRBJ1-1, with 7 bases matching TRBD1. The CDR3 contains 14 residues. J was trimmed by 0 bases and V by 7 bases; bases with no gene match: 5. CDR1 and CDR2 from the germline V gene are SNHLY and FYNNEI. DNA for the CDR3: TGTGCCAGCAAAACGACAGGGATGAACACTGAAGCTTTCTTT. Amino acids: CASKTTGMNTEAFF.

This rearrangement joins TRBV29-1 to TRBJ1-2; 8 positions match TRBD1. The V gene's germline CDR1 is SQVTM and CDR2 ANQGSEA. Unmatched junction bases numbered 5, after V lost 7 bases and J lost 7 bases. There are 11 residues in the CDR3. Here the CDR3 reads CSGETGVGYTF. Here the CDR3 DNA reads TGCAGCGGGGAGACAGGGGTTGGCTACACCTTC.

Worth noting for this clonotype: Possible read error: a much larger clone is one base away. The chain uses TRBV7-2 and TRBJ1-2; no definite D call. The ends were cut back, 3 bases at V and 0 bases at J, with 14 bases in the middle. Germline loops: CDR1 SGHTA, CDR2 FQGNSA. The CDR3 runs to 16 residues. CDR3 nucleotides: TGTGCCAGCAGCTTTGGCTCGAAGGGAGCTAACTATGGCTACACCTTC. It specifies CASSFGSKGANYGYTF.

The V gene is TRBV10-3, the J gene TRBJ2-5; 14 bases are shared with TRBD2. The CDR3 is 14 residues long. Trimming at V came to 8 bases and at J to 8 bases, leaving 7 bases not matched to a gene. Per the germline V gene, CDR1 is ENHRY and CDR2 is SYGVKD. The CDR3 DNA reads as TGTGCCATCGGGGGGACTAGCGGGAGCAAAACCCAGTACTTC. It specifies CAIGGTSGSKTQYF.

This clonotype was seen a few times. V and J are TRBV5-1 and TRBJ1-2; perhaps TRBD1 as D (5 bases). The CDR3 is 14 amino acids. CDR1 is SGHRS, CDR2 YFSETQ, per germline. Trimming removed 5 bases at V and 7 bases at J, with 18 bases between. The CDR3, as DNA: TGCGCCAGCAGGCCAGGCGAGGGGCGGGGTGGCTACACCTTC. Its protein product is CASRPGEGRGGYTF. Supplemented by reference TRBV5-1 and TRBJ1-2, the full variable domain reads KAGVTQTPRYLIKTRGQQVTLSCSPISGHRSVSWYQQTPGQGLQFLFEYFSETQRNKGNFPGRFSGRQFSNSRSEMNVSTLELGDSALYLCASRPGEGRGGYTFGSGTRLTVV.

The V and J genes are TRBV6-5 and TRBJ2-7, with D possibly being TRBD2 (5 bases). Germline V gene lookup returns CDR1 MNHEY and CDR2 SVGAGI. This CDR3 has 13 residues. The germline V and J ends were trimmed by 1 base and 6 bases, with 10 bases remaining between them. DNA of the CDR3: TGTGCCAGCAGTTACTGGGGTGGAGGCGAGCAGTACTTC. Protein: CASSYWGGGEQYF.

This clonotype was seen repeatedly, ten times or more. The J gene is TRBJ1-2, the V gene TRBV7-9; no firm D call. The CDR3 totals 12 residues. Deletions cut 1 base from V and 12 bases from J, with 12 bases between. The germline V gene encodes CDR1 SEHNR and CDR2 FQNEAQ (reference sequence). The DNA of the CDR3 is TGTGCCAGCAGCTTAGGAGGTGGACTTGACACCTTC. Protein sequence: CASSLGGGLDTF.